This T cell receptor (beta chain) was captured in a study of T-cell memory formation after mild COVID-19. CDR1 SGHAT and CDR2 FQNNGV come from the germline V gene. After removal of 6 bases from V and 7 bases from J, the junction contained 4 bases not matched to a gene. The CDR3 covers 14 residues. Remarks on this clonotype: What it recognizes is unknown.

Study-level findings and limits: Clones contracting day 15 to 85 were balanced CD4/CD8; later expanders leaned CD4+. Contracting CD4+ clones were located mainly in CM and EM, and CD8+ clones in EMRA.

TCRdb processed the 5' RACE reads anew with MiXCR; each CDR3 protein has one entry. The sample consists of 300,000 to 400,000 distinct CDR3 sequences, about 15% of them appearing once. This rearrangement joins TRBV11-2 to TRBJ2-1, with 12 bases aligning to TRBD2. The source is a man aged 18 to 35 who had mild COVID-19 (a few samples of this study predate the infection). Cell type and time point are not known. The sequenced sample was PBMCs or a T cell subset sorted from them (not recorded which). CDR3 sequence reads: CASRLAGGENEQFF. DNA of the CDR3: TGTGCCAGCAGACTAGCGGGGGGTGAGAATGAGCAGTTCTTC.